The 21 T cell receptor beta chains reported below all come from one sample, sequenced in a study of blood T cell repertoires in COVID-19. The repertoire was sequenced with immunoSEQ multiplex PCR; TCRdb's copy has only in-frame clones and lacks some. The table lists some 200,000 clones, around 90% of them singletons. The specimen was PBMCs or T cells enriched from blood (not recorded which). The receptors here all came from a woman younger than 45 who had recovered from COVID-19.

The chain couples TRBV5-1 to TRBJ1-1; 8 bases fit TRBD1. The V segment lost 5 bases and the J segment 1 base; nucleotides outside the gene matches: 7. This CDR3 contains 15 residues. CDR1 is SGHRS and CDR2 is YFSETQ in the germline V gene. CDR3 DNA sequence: TGCGCCAGCAGTCCTTCAGGGGGCCCGAACACTGAAGCTTTCTTT. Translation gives CASSPSGGPNTEAFF.

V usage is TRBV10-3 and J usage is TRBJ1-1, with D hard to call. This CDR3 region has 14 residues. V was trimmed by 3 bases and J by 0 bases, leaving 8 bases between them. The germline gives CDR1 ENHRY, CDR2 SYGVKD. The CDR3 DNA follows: TGTGCCATCAGTGATGCTATTTTGAACACTGAAGCTTTCTTT. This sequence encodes CAISDAILNTEAFF.

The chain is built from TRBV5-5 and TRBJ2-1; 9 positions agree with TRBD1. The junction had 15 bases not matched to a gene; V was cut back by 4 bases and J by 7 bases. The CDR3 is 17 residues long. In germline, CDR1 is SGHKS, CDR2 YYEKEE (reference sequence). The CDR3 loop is CASSPSWTGDARNEQFF. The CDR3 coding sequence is TGTGCCAGCAGCCCTTCGTGGACAGGGGACGCTAGGAATGAGCAGTTCTTC.

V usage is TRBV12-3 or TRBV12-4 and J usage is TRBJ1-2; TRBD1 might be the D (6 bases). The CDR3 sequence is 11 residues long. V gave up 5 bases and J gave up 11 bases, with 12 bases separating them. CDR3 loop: CASSQGSRYTF. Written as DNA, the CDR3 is TGTGCCAGCAGTCAGGGGTCCAGGTACACCTTC.

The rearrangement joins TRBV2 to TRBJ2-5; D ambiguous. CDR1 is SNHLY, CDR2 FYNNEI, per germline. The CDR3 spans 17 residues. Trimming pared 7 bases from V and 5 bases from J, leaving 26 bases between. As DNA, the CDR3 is TGTGCCAGCAACCTTTTCTCGATTATAGCCAACGTGGAGACCCAGTACTTC. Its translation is CASNLFSIIANVETQYF.

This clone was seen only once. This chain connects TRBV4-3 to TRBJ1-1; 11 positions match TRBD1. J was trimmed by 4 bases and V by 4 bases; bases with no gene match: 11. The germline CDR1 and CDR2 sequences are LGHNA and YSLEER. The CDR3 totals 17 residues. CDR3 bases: TGCGCCAGCAGCCGTGGGACAGGGGGAGACCGCTCCACTGAAGCTTTCTTT. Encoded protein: CASSRGTGGDRSTEAFF.

The CDR3 sequence is CASSLRDTGNYGYTF. CDR3 nucleotide sequence: TGTGCCAGCAGCTTGAGGGACACGGGGAACTATGGCTACACCTTC. This chain connects TRBV5-6 to TRBJ1-2; maybe TRBD1 (6 bases). Germline V lookup: CDR1 SGHDT, CDR2 YYEEEE. The CDR3 is 15 residues long. Trimming took 1 base from V and 2 from J, leaving 12 bases between them.

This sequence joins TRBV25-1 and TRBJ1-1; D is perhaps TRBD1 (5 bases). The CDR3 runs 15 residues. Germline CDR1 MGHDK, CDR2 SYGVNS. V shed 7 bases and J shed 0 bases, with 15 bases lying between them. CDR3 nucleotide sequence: TGTGCCAGCACTCTCAGGGATGGATTGAACACTGAAGCTTTCTTT. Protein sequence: CASTLRDGLNTEAFF.

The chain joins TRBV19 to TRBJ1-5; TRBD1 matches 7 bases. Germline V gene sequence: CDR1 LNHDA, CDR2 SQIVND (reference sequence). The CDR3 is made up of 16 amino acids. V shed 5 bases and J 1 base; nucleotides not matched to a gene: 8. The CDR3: CASSLGFRGSNQPQHF. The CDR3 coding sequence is TGTGCCAGTAGTCTAGGTTTCAGGGGGAGCAATCAGCCCCAGCATTTT.

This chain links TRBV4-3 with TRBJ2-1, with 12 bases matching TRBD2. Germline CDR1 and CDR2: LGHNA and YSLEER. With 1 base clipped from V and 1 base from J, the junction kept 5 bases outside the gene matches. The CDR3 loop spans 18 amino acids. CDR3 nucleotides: TGCGCCAGCAGCCAAGGTCTAGCGGGGGGGCTATCCTACAATGAGCAGTTCTTC. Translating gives CASSQGLAGGLSYNEQFF.

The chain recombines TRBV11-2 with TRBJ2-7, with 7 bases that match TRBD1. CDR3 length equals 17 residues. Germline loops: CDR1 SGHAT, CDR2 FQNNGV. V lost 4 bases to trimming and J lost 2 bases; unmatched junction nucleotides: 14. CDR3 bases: TGTGCCAGCAGCTCGCTCCTAGGGGACAGCCCTACCTACGAGCAGTACTTC. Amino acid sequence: CASSSLLGDSPTYEQYF.

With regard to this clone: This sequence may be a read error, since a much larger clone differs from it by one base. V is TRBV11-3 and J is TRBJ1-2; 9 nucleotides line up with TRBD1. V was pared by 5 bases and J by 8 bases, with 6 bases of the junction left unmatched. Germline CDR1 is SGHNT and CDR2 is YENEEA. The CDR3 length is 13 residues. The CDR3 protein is CASSQGQGIGYTF. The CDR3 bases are TGTGCCAGCAGCCAGGGACAGGGAATAGGCTACACCTTC.

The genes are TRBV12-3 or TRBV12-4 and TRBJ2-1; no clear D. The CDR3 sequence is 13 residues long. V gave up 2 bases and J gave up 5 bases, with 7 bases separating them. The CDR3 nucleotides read TGTGCCAGCAGTTTATCCTCTGACAATGAGCAGTTCTTC. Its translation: CASSLSSDNEQFF.

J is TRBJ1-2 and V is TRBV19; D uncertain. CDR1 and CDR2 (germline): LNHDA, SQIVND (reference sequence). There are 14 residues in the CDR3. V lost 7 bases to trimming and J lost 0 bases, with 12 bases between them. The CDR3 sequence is CASIRTATNYGYTF. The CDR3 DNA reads TGTGCCAGTATCCGGACTGCCACTAACTATGGCTACACCTTC.

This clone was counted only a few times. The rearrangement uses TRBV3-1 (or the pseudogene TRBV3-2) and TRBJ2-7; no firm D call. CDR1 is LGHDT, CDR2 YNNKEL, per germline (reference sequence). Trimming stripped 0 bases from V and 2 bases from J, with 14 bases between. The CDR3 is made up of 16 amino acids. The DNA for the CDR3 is TGTGCCAGCAGCCAAGATTTGGCAATTCGTGCCTACGAGCAGTACTTC. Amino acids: CASSQDLAIRAYEQYF.

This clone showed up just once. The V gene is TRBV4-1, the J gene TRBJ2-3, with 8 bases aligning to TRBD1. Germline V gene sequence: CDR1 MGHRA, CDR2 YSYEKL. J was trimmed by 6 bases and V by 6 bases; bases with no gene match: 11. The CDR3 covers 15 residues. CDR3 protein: CASRKTGALLDTQYF. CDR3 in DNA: TGCGCCAGCAGGAAGACAGGGGCCCTTTTGGATACGCAGTATTTT.

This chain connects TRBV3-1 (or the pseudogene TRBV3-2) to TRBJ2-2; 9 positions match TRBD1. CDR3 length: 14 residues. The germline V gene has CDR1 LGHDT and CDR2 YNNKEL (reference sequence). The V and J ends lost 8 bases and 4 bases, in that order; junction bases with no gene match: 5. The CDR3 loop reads CASRDRAITGELFF. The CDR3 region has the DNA TGTGCCAGCCGGGACAGGGCCATCACCGGGGAGCTGTTTTTT.

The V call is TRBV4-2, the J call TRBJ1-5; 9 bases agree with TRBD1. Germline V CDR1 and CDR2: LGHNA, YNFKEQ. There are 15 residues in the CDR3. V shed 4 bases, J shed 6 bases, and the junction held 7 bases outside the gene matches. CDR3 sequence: CASSRETGGFQPQHF. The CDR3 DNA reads TGTGCCAGCAGCCGAGAAACAGGGGGCTTTCAGCCCCAGCATTTT.

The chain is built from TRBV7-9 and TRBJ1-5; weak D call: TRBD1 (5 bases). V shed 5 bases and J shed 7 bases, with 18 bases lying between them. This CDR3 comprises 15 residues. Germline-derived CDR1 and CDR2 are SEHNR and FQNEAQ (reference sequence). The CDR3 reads CASSLYGGDNQPQHF. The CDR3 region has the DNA TGTGCCAGCAGCCTTTACGGGGGTGATAACCAGCCCCAGCATTTT.

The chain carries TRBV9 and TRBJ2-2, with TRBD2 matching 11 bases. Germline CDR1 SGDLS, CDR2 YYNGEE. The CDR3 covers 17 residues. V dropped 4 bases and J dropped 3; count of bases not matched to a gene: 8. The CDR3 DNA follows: TGTGCCAGCAGCAACCCTAGCGGGGGGCTGGACACCGGGGAGCTGTTTTTT. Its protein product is CASSNPSGGLDTGELFF.

CDR3: CASSLDRDYGYTF. CDR3 in DNA: TGTGCCAGCAGCTTGGACAGGGACTATGGCTACACCTTC. The chain carries TRBV5-6 and TRBJ1-2; TRBD1 is a possible D gene (6 bases). The germline CDR1 and CDR2 sequences are SGHDT and YYEEEE. The CDR3 is 13 amino acids. Trimming shortened V by 0 bases and J by 3 bases, and 6 bases separated the two germline ends. Together with reference TRBV5-6 and TRBJ1-2, the CDR3 gives the full variable domain: DAGVTQSPTHLIKTRGQQVTLRCSPKSGHDTVSWYQQALGQGPQFIFQYYEEEERQRGNFPDRFSGHQFPNYSSELNVNALLLGDSALYLCASSLDRDYGYTFGSGTRLTVV.